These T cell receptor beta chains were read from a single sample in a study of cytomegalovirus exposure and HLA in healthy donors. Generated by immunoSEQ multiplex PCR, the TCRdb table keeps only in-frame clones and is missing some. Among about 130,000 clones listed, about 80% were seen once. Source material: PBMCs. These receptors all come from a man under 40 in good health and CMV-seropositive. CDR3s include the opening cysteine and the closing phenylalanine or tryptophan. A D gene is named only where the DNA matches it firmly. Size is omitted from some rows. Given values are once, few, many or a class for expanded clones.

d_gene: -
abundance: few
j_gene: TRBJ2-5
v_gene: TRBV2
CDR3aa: CASSKSVQETQYF
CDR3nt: TGTGCCAGCAGTAAAAGCGTACAAGAGACCCAGTACTTC

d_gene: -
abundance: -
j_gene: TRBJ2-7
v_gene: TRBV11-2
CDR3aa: CASSSLQARGPYEQYF
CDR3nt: TGTGCCAGCAGCTCCCTACAGGCGAGAGGCCCCTACGAGCAGTACTTC

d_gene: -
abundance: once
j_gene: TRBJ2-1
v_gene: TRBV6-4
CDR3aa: CASSELGQVGEQFF
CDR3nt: TGTGCCAGCAGTGAGCTGGGGCAAGTAGGTGAGCAGTTCTTC

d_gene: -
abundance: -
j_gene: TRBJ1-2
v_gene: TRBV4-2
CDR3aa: CASSQDLSRGGYGYTF
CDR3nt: TGTGCCAGCAGCCAAGATCTTTCCAGGGGTGGCTATGGCTACACCTTC

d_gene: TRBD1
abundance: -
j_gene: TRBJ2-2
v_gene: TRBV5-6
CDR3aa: CASSFLTGANTGELFF
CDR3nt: TGTGCCAGCAGCTTTCTCACAGGGGCTAACACCGGGGAGCTGTTTTTT

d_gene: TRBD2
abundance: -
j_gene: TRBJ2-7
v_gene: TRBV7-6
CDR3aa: CASSPAPGTSGPFSYEQYF
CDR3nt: TGTGCCAGCAGCCCCGCCCCCGGGACTAGCGGGCCTTTCTCCTACGAGCAGTACTTC

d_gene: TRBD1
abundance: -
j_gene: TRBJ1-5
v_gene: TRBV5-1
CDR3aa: CASSLGDSVSNQPQHF
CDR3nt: TGCGCCAGCAGCTTGGGGGACAGTGTTAGCAATCAGCCCCAGCATTTT

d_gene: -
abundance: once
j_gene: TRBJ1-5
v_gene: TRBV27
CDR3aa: CASSLSLNQPQHF
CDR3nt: TGTGCCAGCAGTTTATCGTTAAATCAGCCCCAGCATTTT

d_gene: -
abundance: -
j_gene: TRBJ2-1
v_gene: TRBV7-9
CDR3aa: CASSLAGSYNEQFF
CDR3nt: TGTGCCAGCAGCTTAGCCGGGAGCTACAATGAGCAGTTCTTC

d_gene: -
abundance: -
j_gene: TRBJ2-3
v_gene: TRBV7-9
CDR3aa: CASSYGGGLLSTDTQYF
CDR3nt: TGTGCCAGCAGCTATGGGGGGGGGCTTCTTAGCACAGATACGCAGTATTTT

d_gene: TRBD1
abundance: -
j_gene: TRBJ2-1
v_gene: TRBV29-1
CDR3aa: CSVERGTGNEQFF
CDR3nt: TGCAGCGTTGAAAGGGGGACAGGCAATGAGCAGTTCTTC